A single sample gave rise to the 18 T cell receptor beta chains below, sequenced in a study of glioma-infiltrating T cells after dendritic cell vaccination. Clones were read by immunoSEQ multiplex PCR, and TCRdb kept only the in-frame ones, dropping some. In the table there are approximately 90,000 clones, approximately 75% of which are singletons. Documented time point: after dendritic cell vaccination, including at tumor progression/relapse. Material: blood, obtained after dendritic cell vaccination. The origin of the receptors is a human donor with glioblastoma.

The genes are TRBV6-5 and TRBJ1-5; no clear D. The germline CDR1 and CDR2 sequences are MNHEY and SVGAGI. This CDR3 comprises 15 residues. Trimming stripped 0 bases from V and 6 bases from J, with 12 bases between. CDR3 loop: CASSYSLGSGQPQHF. The CDR3 DNA sequence: TGTGCCAGCAGTTACTCCCTCGGGTCGGGTCAGCCCCAGCATTTT.

The CDR3 nucleotides are TGCAGCTTATTGGACACAGGGAACTCCTATAATTCACCCCTCCACTTT. This sequence encodes CSLLDTGNSYNSPLHF. The chain has TRBV29-1 and TRBJ1-6, with D possibly matching TRBD1 (6 bases). Trimming removed 8 bases from V and 0 bases from J, with 17 bases in between. CDR1 and CDR2 (germline): SQVTM, ANQGSEA. The CDR3 totals 16 residues.

The rearrangement links TRBV10-3 to TRBJ1-5; D is undetermined. The CDR3 has 14 residues. Deletions cut 4 bases from V and 0 bases from J, with 7 bases between. From germline, CDR1 is ENHRY and CDR2 SYGVKD. In nucleotides, the CDR3 is TGTGCCATCAGTGCCGGGATTAGCAATCAGCCCCAGCATTTT. It specifies CAISAGISNQPQHF.

The rearrangement links TRBV10-3 to TRBJ1-1; D is perhaps TRBD1 (5 bases). This CDR3 has 13 amino acids. V was clipped by 8 bases and J by 4 bases, with 14 bases between them. The germline V gene encodes CDR1 ENHRY and CDR2 SYGVKD. The DNA of the CDR3 is TGTGCCATCTCTGAACAGGCACTCACTGAAGCTTTCTTT. This translates into CAISEQALTEAFF.

This chain joins TRBV27 and TRBJ2-4, with TRBD1 as a possible D gene (5 bases). Germline loops: CDR1 MNHEY, CDR2 SMNVEV (reference sequence). V lost 3 bases, J lost 8 bases, and 11 bases lay in between. The CDR3 contains 13 residues. The DNA of the CDR3 is TGTGCCAGCAGTTTCGGCAGGGCCGACATTCAGTACTTC. Translating it yields CASSFGRADIQYF.

This clone was seen only once. The J gene is TRBJ2-5, the V gene TRBV6-1; D remains ambiguous. Germline loops: CDR1 MNHNS, CDR2 SASEGT. This CDR3 is built from 14 residues. V gave up 1 base and J gave up 5 bases, with 11 bases separating them. CDR3 sequence (DNA): TGTGCCAGCAGTGAAGAGAACTACCGGGAGACCCAGTACTTC. It codes for CASSEENYRETQYF.

This clone has just one count. The chain employs TRBV9 and TRBJ1-1; D uncertain. CDR3 length: 14 residues. With 6 bases removed from V and 1 base from J, the gap between germline ends came to 13 bases. CDR1 and CDR2 from the germline V gene are SGDLS and YYNGEE. Here the CDR3 DNA reads TGTGCCAGCACTATCAGTGGAGGGAACACTGAAGCTTTCTTT. As protein: CASTISGGNTEAFF.

V usage is TRBV19 and J usage is TRBJ1-1; no definite D call. V was cut by 1 base and J by 1 base, with 4 bases left in between. This CDR3 has 13 residues. Germline-derived CDR1 and CDR2 are LNHDA and SQIVND (reference sequence). Written as DNA, the CDR3 is TGTGCCAGTAGTATAGGAGGGAACACTGAAGCTTTCTTT. Translating gives CASSIGGNTEAFF.

V and J are TRBV6-5 and TRBJ2-2; 9 positions match TRBD1. CDR1 is MNHEY and CDR2 is SVGAGI in the germline V gene. J gave up 5 bases and V 6 bases, and 4 bases lay outside the gene matches. The CDR3 sequence is 14 residues long. The CDR3 coding sequence is TGTGCCAGCAGATTTGACAGGGGGACCGGGGAGCTGTTTTTT. It is translated as CASRFDRGTGELFF.

This clone was recorded many times. This sequence joins TRBV28 and TRBJ1-5; D gene ambiguous. The CDR3 covers 14 residues. The V gene's germline CDR1 is MDHEN and CDR2 SYDVKM. Trimming left V 7 bases short and J 3 bases short, with 13 bases between. CDR3 residues: CASTQWSSNQPQHF. The CDR3 DNA reads as TGTGCCAGCACCCAGTGGAGTTCCAATCAGCCCCAGCATTTT. The entire variable domain, with the rest obtained from reference TRBV28 and TRBJ1-5, is as follows: DVKVTQSSRYLVKRTGEKVFLECVQDMDHENMFWYRQDPGLGLRLIYFSYDVKMKEKGDIPEGYSVSREKKERFSLILESASTNQTSMYLCASTQWSSNQPQHFGDGTRLSIL.

CDR3 nucleotide sequence: TGTGCCAGCAGTTACAAGGGACAGTGGATCTCCTACGAGCAGTACTTC. Amino acid sequence: CASSYKGQWISYEQYF. The chain has TRBV6-6 and TRBJ2-7; 7 bases align to TRBD1. Germline values: CDR1 MNHNY, CDR2 SVGAGI (reference sequence). This CDR3 is 16 amino acids long. V lost 2 bases and J lost 0; bases outside the gene matches: 7.

This chain connects TRBV27 to TRBJ2-5, with D perhaps TRBD2 (6 bases). V was trimmed by 8 bases and J by 1 base, leaving 17 bases between them. CDR3 length: 15 amino acids. Germline CDR1 MNHEY, CDR2 SMNVEV (reference sequence). The CDR3 nucleotides are TGTGCCAGCGCCGGCCAACTAGCCACCCAAGAGACCCAGTACTTC. Translating gives CASAGQLATQETQYF.

The V gene is TRBV5-6, the J gene TRBJ1-3; D is ambiguous. The CDR3 sequence is 15 residues long. Germline CDR1 is SGHDT and CDR2 is YYEEEE. V was cut by 0 bases and J by 4 bases, with 11 bases left in between. The CDR3 reads CASSLVTAGGNTIYF. CDR3 bases: TGTGCCAGCAGCTTGGTCACCGCGGGGGGAAACACCATATATTTT.

V and J are TRBV6-1 and TRBJ1-2; D gene uncertain. Germline CDR1 is MNHNS and CDR2 is SASEGT. Between the trimmed V and J ends, which lost 2 bases and 8 bases, there was a span of 18 bases. This CDR3 has 15 residues. The CDR3 sequence is CASSERYSGGSGYTF. The CDR3 DNA reads TGTGCCAGCAGTGAAAGGTACAGCGGAGGATCGGGCTACACCTTC.

The count of this clone is one. V is TRBV6-1 and J is TRBJ1-5, with D tentatively TRBD1 (6 bases). This CDR3 is 15 amino acids long. Between the trimmed V and J ends, which lost 6 bases and 3 bases, there was a span of 15 bases. The germline V gene has CDR1 MNHNS and CDR2 SASEGT. The CDR3 DNA follows: TGTGCCAGCAGGATAGACGACAGGCCCAATCAGCCCCAGCATTTT. It yields the protein CASRIDDRPNQPQHF.

This rearrangement joins TRBV6-5 to TRBJ2-5; 10 bases fit TRBD2. V shed 4 bases, J shed 4 bases, and the junction held 6 bases outside the gene matches. Germline loops: CDR1 MNHEY, CDR2 SVGAGI. There are 15 residues in the CDR3. The CDR3 region has the DNA TGTGCCAGCAGTTGGGCTAGCGGGGGACCAGAGACCCAGTACTTC. It is translated as CASSWASGGPETQYF.

The genes are TRBV6-1 and TRBJ2-7; tentatively, D is TRBD1 (5 bases). The CDR3 extends over 14 amino acids. The V end lost 2 bases, the J end lost 4 bases, and 12 bases lay between the germline ends. Germline V lookup: CDR1 MNHNS, CDR2 SASEGT. The CDR3 nucleotides are TGTGCCAGCAGTGAACCGGAGACAGCGTACGAGCAGTACGTC. Encoded protein: CASSEPETAYEQYV.

The chain employs TRBV19 and TRBJ1-2, with D unclear. The CDR3 covers 15 residues. Between the trimmed V and J ends, which lost 5 bases and 5 bases, there was a span of 18 bases. Germline V gene sequence: CDR1 LNHDA, CDR2 SQIVND (reference sequence). The CDR3 loop reads CASSFGREASYGYTF. The DNA for the CDR3 is TGTGCCAGTAGTTTCGGACGGGAAGCGTCGTATGGCTACACCTTC.